This TCR beta chain was sequenced in a study of T cells in women clearing cervical HPV infection. The method was immunoSEQ multiplex PCR; TCRdb's version includes in-frame clones alone and lacks a portion of them. This sample's clone table lists some 26,000 clones. As to this clone: The read terminates 3 residues before the CDR3 end, so the remaining end is supplied by the germline J gene.

The junction had 6 bases not matched to a gene; V was cut back by 4 bases and J by 6 bases. Germline loops: CDR1 SEHNR, CDR2 FQNEAQ (reference sequence). The CDR3 consists of 15 residues. The source of this sequence is a woman between 18 and 70 years old with a cervical HPV16 infection that either progressed to CIN3+ or cleared (not recorded which). Sequencing was performed on blood buffy coat. This rearrangement joins TRBV7-9 to TRBJ2-1, with 10 bases identical to TRBD1. The part of the CDR3 DNA that was read is TGTGCCAGCAGCTCCCGGGACAGGGGATCCAATGAG. Translation: CASSSRDRGSNE. In full, the CDR3 is CASSSRDRGSNEQFF.